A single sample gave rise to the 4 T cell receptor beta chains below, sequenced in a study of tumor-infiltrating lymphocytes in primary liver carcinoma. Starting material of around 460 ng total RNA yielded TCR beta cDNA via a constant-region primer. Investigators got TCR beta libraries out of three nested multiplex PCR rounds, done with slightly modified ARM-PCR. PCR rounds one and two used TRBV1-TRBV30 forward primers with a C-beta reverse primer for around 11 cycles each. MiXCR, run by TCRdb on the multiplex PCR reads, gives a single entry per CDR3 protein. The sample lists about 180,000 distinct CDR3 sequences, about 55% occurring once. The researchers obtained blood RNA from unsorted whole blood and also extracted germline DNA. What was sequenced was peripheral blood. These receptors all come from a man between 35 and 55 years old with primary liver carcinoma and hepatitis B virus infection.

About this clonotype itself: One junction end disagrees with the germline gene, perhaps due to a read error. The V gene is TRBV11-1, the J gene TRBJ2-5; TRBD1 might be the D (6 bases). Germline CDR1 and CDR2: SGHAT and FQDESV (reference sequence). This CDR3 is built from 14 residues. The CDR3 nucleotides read TGTGCCAGTAGCCCACAGGGACACCGAGAGACCCAATACTTC. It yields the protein CASSPQGHRETQYF.

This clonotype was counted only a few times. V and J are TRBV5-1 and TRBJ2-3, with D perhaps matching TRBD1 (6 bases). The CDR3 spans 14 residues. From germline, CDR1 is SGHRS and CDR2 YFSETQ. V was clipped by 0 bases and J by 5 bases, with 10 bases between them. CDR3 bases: TGCGCCAGCAGCTTGGATTTACAGGGAGATACGCAGTATTTT. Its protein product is CASSLDLQGDTQYF. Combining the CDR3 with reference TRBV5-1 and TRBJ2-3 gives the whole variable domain KAGVTQTPRYLIKTRGQQVTLSCSPISGHRSVSWYQQTPGQGLQFLFEYFSETQRNKGNFPGRFSGRQFSNSRSEMNVSTLELGDSALYLCASSLDLQGDTQYFGPGTRLTVL.

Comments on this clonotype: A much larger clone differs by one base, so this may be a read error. CDR3 loop: CASSLLKGVRTDTQYF. In DNA form, the CDR3 reads TGTGCCAGCAGTCTTCTAAAGGGTGTGAGAACAGATACGCAGTATTTT. J is TRBJ2-3 and V is TRBV11-2; D is ambiguous. The V end was cut by 6 bases, the J end by 3 bases, with 19 bases between. The CDR3 is 16 residues long. Germline V lookup: CDR1 SGHAT, CDR2 FQNNGV.

The CDR3 here is CASSISGMDQETQYF. The CDR3 coding sequence is TGCGCCAGCAGTATAAGCGGGATGGACCAAGAGACCCAGTACTTC. The chain recombines TRBV10-2 with TRBJ2-5; 7 bases align to TRBD2. The CDR3 is 15 amino acids. CDR1 is WSHSY and CDR2 is SAAADI in the germline V gene. J gave up 0 bases and V 5 bases, and 6 bases lay outside the gene matches.